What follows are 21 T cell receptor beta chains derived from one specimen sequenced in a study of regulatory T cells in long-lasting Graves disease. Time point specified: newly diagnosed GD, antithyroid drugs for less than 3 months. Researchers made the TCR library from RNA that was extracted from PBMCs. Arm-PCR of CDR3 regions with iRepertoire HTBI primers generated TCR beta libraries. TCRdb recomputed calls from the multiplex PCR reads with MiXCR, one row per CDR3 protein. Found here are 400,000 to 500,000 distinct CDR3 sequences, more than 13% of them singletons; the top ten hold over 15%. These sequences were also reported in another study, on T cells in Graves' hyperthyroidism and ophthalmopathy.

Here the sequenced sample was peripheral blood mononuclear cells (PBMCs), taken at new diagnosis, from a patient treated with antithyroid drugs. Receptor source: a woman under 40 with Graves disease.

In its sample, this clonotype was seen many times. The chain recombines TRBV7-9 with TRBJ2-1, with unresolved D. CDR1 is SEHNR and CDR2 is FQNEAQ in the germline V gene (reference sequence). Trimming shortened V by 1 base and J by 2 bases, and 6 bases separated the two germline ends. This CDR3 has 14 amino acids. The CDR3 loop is CASSLVDAYNEQFF. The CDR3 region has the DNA TGTGCCAGCAGCTTAGTTGACGCCTACAATGAGCAGTTCTTC.

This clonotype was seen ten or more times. CDR3 DNA: TGTGCCAGCAGCCGGACAGGGCTCTCCTACGAGCAGTACTTC. This sequence encodes CASSRTGLSYEQYF. The J gene is TRBJ2-7, the V gene TRBV28, with 8 bases matching TRBD1. Germline CDR1 MDHEN, CDR2 SYDVKM. This CDR3 has 14 residues. V dropped 6 bases and J dropped 0; count of bases not matched to a gene: 4.

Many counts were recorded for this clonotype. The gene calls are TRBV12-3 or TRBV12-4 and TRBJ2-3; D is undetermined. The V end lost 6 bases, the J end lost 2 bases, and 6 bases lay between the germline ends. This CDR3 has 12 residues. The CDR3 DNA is TGTGCCAGCAGCCGTCCCACAGATACGCAGTATTTT. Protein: CASSRPTDTQYF.

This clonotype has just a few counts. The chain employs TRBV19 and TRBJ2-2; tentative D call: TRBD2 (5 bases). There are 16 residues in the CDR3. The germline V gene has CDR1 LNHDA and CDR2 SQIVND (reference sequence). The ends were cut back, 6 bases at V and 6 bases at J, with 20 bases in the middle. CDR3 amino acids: CASRPLSGFRAGELFF. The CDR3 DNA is TGTGCCAGTAGGCCATTAAGCGGATTTAGGGCCGGGGAGCTGTTTTTT.

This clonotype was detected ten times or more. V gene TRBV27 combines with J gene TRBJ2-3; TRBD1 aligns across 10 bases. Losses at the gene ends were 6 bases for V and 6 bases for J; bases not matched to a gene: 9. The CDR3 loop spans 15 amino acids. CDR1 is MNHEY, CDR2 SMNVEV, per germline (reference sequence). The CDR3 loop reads CASRGGQGILDTQYF. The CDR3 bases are TGTGCCAGCAGGGGGGGACAGGGGATTTTGGATACGCAGTATTTT.

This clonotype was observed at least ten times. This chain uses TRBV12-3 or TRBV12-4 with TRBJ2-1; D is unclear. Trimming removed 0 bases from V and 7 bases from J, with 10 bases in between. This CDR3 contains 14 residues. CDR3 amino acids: CASSLAGSRNEQFF. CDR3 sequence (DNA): TGTGCCAGCAGTTTAGCGGGATCGCGAAATGAGCAGTTCTTC.

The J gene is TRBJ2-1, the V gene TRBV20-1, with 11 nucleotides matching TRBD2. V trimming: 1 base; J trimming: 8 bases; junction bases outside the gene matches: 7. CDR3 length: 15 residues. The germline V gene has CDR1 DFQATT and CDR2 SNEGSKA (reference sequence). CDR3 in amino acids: CSARAGTSGWDEQFF. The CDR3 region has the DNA TGCAGTGCTAGAGCCGGGACTAGCGGATGGGATGAGCAGTTCTTC.

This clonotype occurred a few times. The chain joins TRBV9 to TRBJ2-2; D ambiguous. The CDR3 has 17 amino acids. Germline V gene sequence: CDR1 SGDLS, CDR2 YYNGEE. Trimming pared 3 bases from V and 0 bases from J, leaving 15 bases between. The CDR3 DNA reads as TGTGCCAGCAGCGCTGTGGATCGAGGTTCGAACACCGGGGAGCTGTTTTTT. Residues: CASSAVDRGSNTGELFF.

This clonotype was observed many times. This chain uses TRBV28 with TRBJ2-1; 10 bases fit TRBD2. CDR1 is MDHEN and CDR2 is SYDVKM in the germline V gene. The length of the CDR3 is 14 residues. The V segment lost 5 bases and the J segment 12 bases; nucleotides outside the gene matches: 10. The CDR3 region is CASSPSLAGEAQFF. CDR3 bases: TGTGCCAGCAGTCCAAGTCTAGCGGGAGAAGCGCAGTTCTTC.

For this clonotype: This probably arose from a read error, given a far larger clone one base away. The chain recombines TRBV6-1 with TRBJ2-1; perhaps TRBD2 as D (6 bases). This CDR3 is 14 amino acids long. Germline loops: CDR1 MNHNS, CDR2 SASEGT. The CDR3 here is CAISVAGLYNVQFF. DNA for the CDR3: TGTGCCATCAGTGTTGCGGGACTCTACAATGTGCAGTTCTTC.

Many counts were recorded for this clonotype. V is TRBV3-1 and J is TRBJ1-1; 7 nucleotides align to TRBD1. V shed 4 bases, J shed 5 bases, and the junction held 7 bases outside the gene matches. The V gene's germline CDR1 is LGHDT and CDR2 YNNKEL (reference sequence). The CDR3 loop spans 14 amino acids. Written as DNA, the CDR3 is TGTGCCAGCAGCCCACAGCCAGGGGGAACTGAAGCTTTCTTT. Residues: CASSPQPGGTEAFF.

The DNA for the CDR3 is TGTGCCAGCAGCCAGGAAGGTCTAGCGGGATTGACCGGGACAGATACGCAGTATTTT. Translated: CASSQEGLAGLTGTDTQYF. The chain is built from TRBV14 and TRBJ2-3; TRBD2 matches 9 bases. Looked up from germline, CDR1 is SGHDN and CDR2 is FVKESK. The CDR3 is made up of 19 amino acids. V shed 3 bases, J shed 3 bases, and the junction held 16 bases outside the gene matches.

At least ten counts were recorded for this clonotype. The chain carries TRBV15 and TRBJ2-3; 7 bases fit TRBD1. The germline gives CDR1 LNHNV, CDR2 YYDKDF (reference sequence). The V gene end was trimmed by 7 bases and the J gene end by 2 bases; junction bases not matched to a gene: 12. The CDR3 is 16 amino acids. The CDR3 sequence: CATIGERQGSTDTQYF. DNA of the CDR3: TGTGCCACCATAGGCGAAAGACAGGGCTCCACAGATACGCAGTATTTT.

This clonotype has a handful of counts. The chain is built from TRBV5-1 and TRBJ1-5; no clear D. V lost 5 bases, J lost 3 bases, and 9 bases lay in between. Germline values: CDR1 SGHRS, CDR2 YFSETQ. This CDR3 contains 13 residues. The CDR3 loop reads CASRDGDNQPQHF. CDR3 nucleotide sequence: TGCGCCAGCAGGGACGGGGACAATCAGCCCCAGCATTTT. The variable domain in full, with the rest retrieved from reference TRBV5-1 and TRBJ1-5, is KAGVTQTPRYLIKTRGQQVTLSCSPISGHRSVSWYQQTPGQGLQFLFEYFSETQRNKGNFPGRFSGRQFSNSRSEMNVSTLELGDSALYLCASRDGDNQPQHFGDGTRLSIL.

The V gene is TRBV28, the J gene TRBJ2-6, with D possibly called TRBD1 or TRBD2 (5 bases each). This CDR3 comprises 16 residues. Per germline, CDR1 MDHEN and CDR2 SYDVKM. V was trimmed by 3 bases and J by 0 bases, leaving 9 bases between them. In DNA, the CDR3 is TGTGCCAGCAGTTTGGGACGGCGCTCTGGGGCCAACGTCCTGACTTTC. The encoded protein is CASSLGRRSGANVLTF.

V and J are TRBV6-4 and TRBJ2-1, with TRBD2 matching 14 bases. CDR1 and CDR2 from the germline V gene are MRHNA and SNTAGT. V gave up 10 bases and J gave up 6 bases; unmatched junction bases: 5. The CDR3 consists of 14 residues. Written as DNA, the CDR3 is TGTGCCACCATGACTAGCGGGAGGGGCAATGAGCAGTTCTTC. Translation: CATMTSGRGNEQFF.

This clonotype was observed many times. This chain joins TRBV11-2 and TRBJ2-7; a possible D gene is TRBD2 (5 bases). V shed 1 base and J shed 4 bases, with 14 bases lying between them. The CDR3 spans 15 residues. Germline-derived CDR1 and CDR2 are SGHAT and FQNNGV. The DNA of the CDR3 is TGTGCCAGCAGCTTAGGTGCTGGGGAGTATTACGAGCAGTACTTC. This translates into CASSLGAGEYYEQYF.

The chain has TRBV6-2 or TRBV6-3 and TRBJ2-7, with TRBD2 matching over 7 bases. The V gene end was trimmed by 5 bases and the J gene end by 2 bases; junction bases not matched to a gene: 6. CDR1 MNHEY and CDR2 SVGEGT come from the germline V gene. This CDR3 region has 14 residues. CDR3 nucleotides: TGTGCCAGCAGTACTTGGGGGGGAACCTACGAGCAGTACTTC. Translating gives CASSTWGGTYEQYF.

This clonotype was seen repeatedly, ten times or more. The CDR3 DNA reads TGCGCCAGCAGCCACGGTGGGGCAGGGGGTTCCAATCAGCCCCAGCATTTT. Amino acid sequence: CASSHGGAGGSNQPQHF. This chain joins TRBV4-1 and TRBJ1-5, with 7 bases matching TRBD1. After removal of 3 bases from V and 3 bases from J, the junction contained 11 bases not matched to a gene. The CDR3 contains 17 residues. CDR1 MGHRA and CDR2 YSYEKL come from the germline V gene.

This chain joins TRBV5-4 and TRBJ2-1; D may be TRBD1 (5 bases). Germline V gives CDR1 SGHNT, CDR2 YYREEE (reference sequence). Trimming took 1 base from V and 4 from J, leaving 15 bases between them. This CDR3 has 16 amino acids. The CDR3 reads CASSLTGAASYNEQFF. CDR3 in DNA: TGTGCCAGCAGCTTGACAGGAGCTGCTTCATACAATGAGCAGTTCTTC. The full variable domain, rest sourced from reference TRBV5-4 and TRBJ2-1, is ETGVTQSPTHLIKTRGQQVTLRCSSQSGHNTVSWYQQALGQGPQFIFQYYREEENGRGNFPPRFSGLQFPNYSSELNVNALELDDSALYLCASSLTGAASYNEQFFGPGTRLTVL.

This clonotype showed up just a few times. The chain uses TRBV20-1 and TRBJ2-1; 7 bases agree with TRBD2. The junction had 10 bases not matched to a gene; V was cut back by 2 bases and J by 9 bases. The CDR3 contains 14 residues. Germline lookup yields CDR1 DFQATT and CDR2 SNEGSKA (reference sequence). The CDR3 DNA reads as TGCAGTGCTAGAACTAGCGAGGTCCGTGGTGAGCAGTTCTTC. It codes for CSARTSEVRGEQFF.